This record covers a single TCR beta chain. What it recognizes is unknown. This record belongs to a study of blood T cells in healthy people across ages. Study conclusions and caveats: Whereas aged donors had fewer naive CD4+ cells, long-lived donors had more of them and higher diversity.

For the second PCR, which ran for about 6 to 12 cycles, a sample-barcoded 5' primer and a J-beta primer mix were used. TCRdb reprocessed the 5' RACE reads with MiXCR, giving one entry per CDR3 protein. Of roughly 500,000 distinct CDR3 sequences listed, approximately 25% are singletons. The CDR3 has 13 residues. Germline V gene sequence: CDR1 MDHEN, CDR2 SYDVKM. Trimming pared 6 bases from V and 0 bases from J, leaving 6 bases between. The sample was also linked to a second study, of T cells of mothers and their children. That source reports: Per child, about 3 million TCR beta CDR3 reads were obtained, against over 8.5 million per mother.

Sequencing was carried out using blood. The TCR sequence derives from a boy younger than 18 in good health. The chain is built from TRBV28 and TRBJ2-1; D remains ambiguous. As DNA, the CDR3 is TGTGCCAGCAGGGGCGGCTCCTACAATGAGCAGTTCTTC. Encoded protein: CASRGGSYNEQFF.